The T cell receptor beta chain under discussion was sequenced for a study of T-cell memory formation after mild COVID-19. Study results and caveats: Several responding clones turned up in pre-infection memory, indicating that cross-reactive memory may have taken part.

The authors produced TCR alpha and TCR beta cDNA libraries with sample barcodes and UMIs by 5'RACE using constant-segment primers. TCRdb re-called the 5' RACE reads through MiXCR, storing one row per CDR3 protein. Among hundreds of thousands of distinct CDR3 sequences, about a sixth were seen once, and the ten largest hold approximately 3.4%. Worth noting for this clonotype: The antigen is undetermined.

Germline V lookup: CDR1 LGHNA, CDR2 YNFKEQ. Trimming took 0 bases from V and 7 from J, leaving 13 bases between them. The CDR3 length is 16 residues. This sequence was found in a man between 18 and 29 years old who had mild COVID-19 (a few samples of this study predate the infection). Cell type and time point are not known. This chain links TRBV4-2 with TRBJ1-6; D not resolved. Sample: PBMCs or a T cell subset sorted from them (not recorded which). The CDR3 loop is CASSQEVAGLNSPLHF. In DNA form, the CDR3 reads TGTGCCAGCAGCCAAGAAGTCGCCGGACTGAATTCACCCCTCCACTTT.